The 18 T cell receptor beta chains reported below all come from one sample, sequenced in a study of T cells in Graves' hyperthyroidism and ophthalmopathy. Researchers amplified the TCR beta CDR3 regions from RNA transcripts. TCR CDR3 regions were first amplified by RT-PCR with HTBI primers. Using its own MiXCR run on the multiplex PCR reads, TCRdb lists one record per CDR3 protein. The sample carries 530,000 or so distinct CDR3 sequences, 46% recorded once. Sequencing was done on a sample of peripheral blood or thyroid tissue (not recorded which). Receptors were obtained from a woman under 30 with Graves' hyperthyroidism.

This rearrangement joins TRBV7-6 to TRBJ1-1; maybe TRBD1 (6 bases). V was pared by 3 bases and J by 7 bases, with 12 bases between. Germline-derived CDR1 and CDR2 are SGHVS and FNYEAQ. The CDR3 covers 13 residues. DNA for the CDR3: TGTGCCAGCAGCTTGCCGGGACACGGTGAAGCTTTCTTT. Amino acids: CASSLPGHGEAFF.

This clonotype was counted many times. The gene calls are TRBV6-2 or TRBV6-3 and TRBJ2-7, with D hard to call. The germline V gene has CDR1 MNHEY and CDR2 SVGEGT. The length of the CDR3 is 12 residues. Trimming cost V 5 bases and J 4 bases, with 9 bases left between them. The CDR3 DNA is TGTGCCAGCAGTAAGGGCGCTTACGAGCAGTACTTC. The encoded protein is CASSKGAYEQYF.

The chain carries TRBV7-9 and TRBJ1-2; no clear D. The CDR3 totals 11 residues. CDR1 SEHNR and CDR2 FQNEAQ come from the germline V gene (reference sequence). V was clipped by 3 bases and J by 5 bases, with 4 bases between them. This CDR3 is CASSFQYGYTF. Written as DNA, the CDR3 is TGTGCCAGCAGCTTCCAGTATGGCTACACCTTC.

V and J are TRBV24-1 and TRBJ2-7, with TRBD1 matching over 10 bases. With 3 bases clipped from V and 7 bases from J, the junction kept 8 bases outside the gene matches. This CDR3 comprises 15 residues. The germline V gene encodes CDR1 KGHDR and CDR2 SFDVKD. CDR3 bases: TGTGCCACCAGTGATCCGGGACAGGGGCCCGGGGAGCAGTACTTC. It is translated as CATSDPGQGPGEQYF.

This clonotype was seen repeatedly, ten times or more. One end of the junction varies from germline; a read error may be responsible. V usage is TRBV12-3 or TRBV12-4 and J usage is TRBJ2-7; TRBD2 is a possible D gene (6 bases). The CDR3 has 14 amino acids. The chain's CDR3 is CASSLRTGSYEQYF. The CDR3 coding sequence is TGCGCCAGCAGCTTGAGGACCGGGAGCTACGAGCAGTACTTC.

The sample holds many counts of this clonotype. Its ends do not fully match the called genes, so a read error is possible. The chain joins TRBV20-1 to TRBJ2-5, with 9 bases aligning to TRBD1. This CDR3 comprises 14 residues. Germline CDR1 reads DFQATT; CDR2 reads SNEGSKA (reference sequence). The CDR3 region has the DNA TGCAGTGCTAGGACCGGGACAGGGTCAGAGGCCCAGTACTTC. Encoded protein: CSARTGTGSEAQYF.

This clonotype was counted many times. In nucleotides, the CDR3 is TGCAGCGCCGTCGTCATAAGTGGCACTGAAGCTTTCTTT. Translation: CSAVVISGTEAFF. The chain uses TRBV29-1 and TRBJ1-1; D ambiguous. Germline V gene lookup returns CDR1 SQVTM and CDR2 ANQGSEA. The V and J ends lost 7 bases and 4 bases respectively, with 16 bases between them. The CDR3 has 13 amino acids.

This chain links TRBV15 with TRBJ2-7; D is perhaps TRBD2 (6 bases). In germline, CDR1 is LNHNV, CDR2 YYDKDF (reference sequence). Trimming took off 3 bases at V and 5 bases at J, with 20 bases between the two ends. The CDR3 is 16 residues long. CDR3 sequence: CATSSVDYGRDDEQYF. CDR3 sequence (DNA): TGTGCCACCAGCAGCGTAGACTACGGGAGAGATGACGAGCAGTACTTC.

This clonotype has a count of ten or more. This chain links TRBV5-6 with TRBJ1-2; no firm D call. Germline CDR1 SGHDT, CDR2 YYEEEE. V gave up 0 bases and J gave up 3 bases, with 18 bases separating them. This CDR3 has 17 amino acids. CDR3 residues: CASSLVHLRVEDYGYTF. The CDR3, as DNA: TGTGCCAGCAGCTTGGTTCATCTGCGGGTAGAGGACTATGGCTACACCTTC.

In its sample, this clonotype was seen many times. The rearrangement joins TRBV7-8 to TRBJ2-7, with a possible D match to TRBD2 (6 bases). Trimming took 0 bases from V and 3 from J, leaving 9 bases between them. The germline V gene encodes CDR1 SGHVS and CDR2 FQNEAQ. The CDR3 is 14 amino acids. The CDR3 bases are TGTGCCAGCAGCTTAGCGTCTAGCGACTACGAGCAGTACTTC. As protein: CASSLASSDYEQYF.

CDR3 in DNA: TGCGCCAGCAGCCGACCGGGACAGAACTTTTACGAGCAGTACTTC. Its translation is CASSRPGQNFYEQYF. This chain uses TRBV4-1 with TRBJ2-7; 7 nucleotides align to TRBD1. The CDR3 is 15 residues long. Germline CDR1 MGHRA, CDR2 YSYEKL. V dropped 4 bases and J dropped 4; count of bases not matched to a gene: 10.

This clonotype was seen at least ten times. The chain joins TRBV2 to TRBJ1-2, with D uncertain. The CDR3 is made up of 12 amino acids. The germline V and J ends were trimmed by 5 bases and 6 bases, with 10 bases remaining between them. Germline V gene sequence: CDR1 SNHLY, CDR2 FYNNEI. CDR3 bases: TGTGCCAGCAGTCCGAGCGGGGATGGCTACACCTTC. Translated: CASSPSGDGYTF.

The sample holds many counts of this clonotype. The V call is TRBV7-9, the J call TRBJ1-1, with a tentative D call TRBD1 (6 bases). The CDR3 is 15 residues long. Germline V lookup: CDR1 SEHNR, CDR2 FQNEAQ (reference sequence). V lost 7 bases, J lost 1 base, and 16 bases lay in between. The CDR3 nucleotides read TGTGCCAGCACCACGCCGGGACACTCGAACACTGAAGCTTTCTTT. It encodes CASTTPGHSNTEAFF.

There are a few counts of this clonotype. The rearrangement joins TRBV7-9 to TRBJ2-5; D is unresolved. Trimming shortened V by 6 bases and J by 4 bases, and 18 bases separated the two germline ends. The CDR3 spans 15 residues. From germline, CDR1 is SEHNR and CDR2 FQNEAQ (reference sequence). This CDR3 is CASSPRAPQRETQYF. DNA for the CDR3: TGTGCCAGCAGTCCCCGGGCGCCCCAGCGAGAGACCCAGTACTTC.

This clonotype has only one observation. This chain connects TRBV29-1 to TRBJ2-7; D may be TRBD2 (6 bases). V lost 8 bases, J lost 5 bases, and 22 bases lay in between. CDR3 size: 14 residues. Looked up from germline, CDR1 is SQVTM and CDR2 is ANQGSEA. The CDR3 nucleotides read TGCAGCTTAAGAGGTGCGCGGGATTGGCACGAGCAGTACTTC. The encoded protein is CSLRGARDWHEQYF.

V gene TRBV7-2 combines with J gene TRBJ1-5, with TRBD1 as a possible D gene (6 bases). Germline V gene sequence: CDR1 SGHTA, CDR2 FQGNSA. The CDR3 is 15 amino acids. Deletions cut 5 bases from V and 6 bases from J, with 17 bases between. The CDR3 sequence: CASSLRGDILQPQHF. The CDR3 DNA is TGTGCCAGCAGCCTCCGGGGGGACATCCTTCAGCCCCAGCATTTT. The full variable domain, completed using reference TRBV7-2 and TRBJ1-5, is GAGVSQSPSNKVTEKGKDVELRCDPISGHTALYWYRQSLGQGLEFLIYFQGNSAPDKSGLPSDRFSAERTGGSVSTLTIQRTQQEDSAVYLCASSLRGDILQPQHFGDGTRLSIL.

Comments on this clonotype: No conserved phenylalanine or tryptophan is present at the end of the CDR3, so a read error is the likely explanation. The chain recombines TRBV18 with TRBJ1-1; D may be TRBD1 (5 bases). This CDR3 region has 14 residues. CDR1 KGHSH and CDR2 LQKENI come from the germline V gene. Trimming shortened V by 3 bases and J by 4 bases, and 12 bases separated the two germline ends. CDR3 bases: TGTGCCAGCTCACCGAATAAAGGGGTCACTGAAGCTTTCCTT. Protein: CASSPNKGVTEAFL.

This clonotype came up many times. This chain uses TRBV4-1 with TRBJ1-1, with 9 bases that match TRBD1. The germline V gene has CDR1 MGHRA and CDR2 YSYEKL. V lost 0 bases, J lost 5 bases, and 7 bases stayed unmatched. The length of the CDR3 is 16 residues. The CDR3 region is CASSQDGTGRATEAFF. The CDR3 DNA is TGCGCCAGCAGCCAAGATGGGACAGGGCGGGCTACTGAAGCTTTCTTT.